The 30 T cell receptor beta chains given below trace back to one sample, sequenced in a study of blood T cell repertoires in COVID-19 (dated by TCRdb to 2020 to 2022). The library was generated by the immunoSEQ multiplex PCR assay. Here the immuneACCESS table is served through TCRdb, limited to in-frame sequences with V and J called. Missing clones are a known gap in these copies; in checked studies unresolved V genes cover under half, and the rest lacks a known reason. A total of more than 120,000 clones appear in this sample, around 90% of them only once. The top ten hold more than 0.8% of the sample. The sequencing input was peripheral blood. The receptors were sampled from a woman in her forties or fifties with acute or convalescent COVID-19.

The chain has TRBV9 and TRBJ2-1; D perhaps matches TRBD2 (6 bases). This CDR3 contains 15 residues. Germline CDR1 is SGDLS and CDR2 is YYNGEE. The V gene lost 4 bases and the J gene lost 2 bases, with 13 bases spanning the gap. CDR3 loop: CASSPRGNPYNEQFF. In DNA, the CDR3 is TGTGCCAGCAGCCCCCGGGGGAACCCCTACAATGAGCAGTTCTTC.

The rearrangement links TRBV6-6 to TRBJ2-7; a possible D gene is TRBD1 (6 bases). The ends were cut back, 0 bases at V and 5 bases at J, with 11 bases in the middle. Per the germline V gene, CDR1 is MNHNY and CDR2 is SVGAGI (reference sequence). This CDR3 has 14 residues. DNA of the CDR3: TGTGCCAGCAGTTACTCCCGGGACAACAACGAGCAGTACTTC. Encoded protein: CASSYSRDNNEQYF.

This clone was detected once. The rearrangement links TRBV6-4 to TRBJ1-6, with 10 bases aligning to TRBD1. After removal of 6 bases from V and 0 bases from J, the junction contained 8 bases not matched to a gene. CDR3 size: 18 residues. The germline gives CDR1 MRHNA, CDR2 SNTAGT. The CDR3 coding sequence is TGTGCCAGCAGCCGGGACAGGGGTCCAGGCTCCTATAATTCACCCCTCCACTTT. This codes for CASSRDRGPGSYNSPLHF.

The rearrangement joins TRBV7-8 to TRBJ1-5; D remains ambiguous. Germline assignment: CDR1 SGHVS and CDR2 FQNEAQ. V was cut by 1 base and J by 4 bases, with 8 bases left in between. The CDR3 consists of 14 residues. The CDR3, as DNA: TGTGCCAGCAGCTTAGTCCCGGAGAATCAGCCCCAGCATTTT. Protein product: CASSLVPENQPQHF.

J is TRBJ2-7 and V is TRBV2; the match to TRBD2 covers 11 bases. The J segment lost 0 bases and the V segment lost 2 bases, leaving 9 bases of the junction unmatched. The germline gives CDR1 SNHLY, CDR2 FYNNEI. The CDR3 loop spans 18 amino acids. The CDR3 protein is CASSESRLAGGPSYEQYF. In DNA, the CDR3 is TGTGCCAGCAGTGAAAGTCGGTTAGCGGGAGGGCCCTCCTACGAGCAGTACTTC. Full variable domain (missing parts from reference TRBV2 and TRBJ2-7): EPEVTQTPSHQVTQMGQEVILRCVPISNHLYFYWYRQILGQKVEFLVSFYNNEISEKSEIFDDQFSVERPDGSNFTLKIRSTKLEDSAMYFCASSESRLAGGPSYEQYFGPGTRLTVT.

The chain joins TRBV24-1 to TRBJ1-4, with 8 nucleotides matching TRBD1. CDR1 KGHDR and CDR2 SFDVKD come from the germline V gene. The CDR3 length is 15 residues. Trimming cost V 5 bases and J 8 bases; bases outside gene matches: 9. This CDR3 reads CATSANMDRDEKLFF. The CDR3 DNA follows: TGTGCCACCAGTGCCAATATGGACAGGGACGAAAAACTGTTTTTT.

This sequence joins TRBV4-2 and TRBJ2-3, with TRBD2 matching 11 bases. V trimming: 2 bases; J trimming: 1 base; junction bases outside the gene matches: 5. CDR3 length equals 17 residues. The germline CDR1 and CDR2 sequences are LGHNA and YNFKEQ. CDR3 in DNA: TGTGCCAGCAGCCAACCCGGACTAGCGGGCGGCACAGATACGCAGTATTTT. Encoded protein: CASSQPGLAGGTDTQYF.

The J gene is TRBJ2-7, the V gene TRBV27, with D possibly TRBD2 on 5 matching bases. Trimming pared 5 bases from V and 7 bases from J, leaving 18 bases between. CDR1 is MNHEY, CDR2 SMNVEV, per germline (reference sequence). The CDR3 sequence is 14 residues long. The CDR3 here is CASSHDRGPTEQYF. In DNA form, the CDR3 reads TGTGCCAGCAGTCACGACCGCGGGCCCACGGAGCAGTACTTC.

This rearrangement joins TRBV11-3 to TRBJ2-1; no firm D call. CDR1 and CDR2 (germline): SGHNT, YENEEA. This CDR3 spans 15 amino acids. The V end was cut by 1 base, the J end by 0 bases, with 7 bases between. CDR3 nucleotide sequence: TGTGCCAGCAGCTTAGGACGGAGCTCCTACAATGAGCAGTTCTTC. Translated, it gives CASSLGRSSYNEQFF.

This clone was picked up a small number of times. The V and J genes are TRBV19 and TRBJ2-3, with D uncertain. CDR1 is LNHDA, CDR2 SQIVND, per germline (reference sequence). CDR3 length: 13 amino acids. Trimming pared 6 bases from V and 7 bases from J, leaving 14 bases between. CDR3 in amino acids: CASSPGPAHTQYF. CDR3 in DNA: TGTGCCAGTAGCCCTGGGCCAGCACATACGCAGTATTTT.

The chain couples TRBV6-6 to TRBJ2-6; 7 bases match TRBD1. The trim removed 5 bases at V and 0 bases at J, leaving 7 bases unmatched. The CDR3 sequence is 17 residues long. Looked up from germline, CDR1 is MNHNY and CDR2 is SVGAGI (reference sequence). In DNA form, the CDR3 reads TGTGCCAGCAGTCGGAGGACAGGCTACTCTGGGGCCAACGTCCTGACTTTC. This sequence encodes CASSRRTGYSGANVLTF.

The chain joins TRBV28 to TRBJ1-3; D unclear. The CDR3 contains 15 residues. Germline V lookup: CDR1 MDHEN, CDR2 SYDVKM. Trimming shortened V by 3 bases and J by 4 bases, and 13 bases separated the two germline ends. CDR3 sequence reads: CASSFALAGGNTIYF. The CDR3 nucleotides are TGTGCCAGCAGTTTCGCTCTCGCGGGAGGAAACACCATATATTTT.

This chain connects TRBV2 to TRBJ2-7; D perhaps matches TRBD2 (5 bases). The germline V gene encodes CDR1 SNHLY and CDR2 FYNNEI. V dropped 4 bases and J dropped 2 bases, with 12 bases sitting between them. The CDR3 is 14 residues long. CDR3 nucleotides: TGTGCCAGCAGTGGGAGGTGGCTAGCCTACGAGCAGTACTTC. Its translation: CASSGRWLAYEQYF. The full variable domain, with the rest looked up from reference TRBV2 and TRBJ2-7, is EPEVTQTPSHQVTQMGQEVILRCVPISNHLYFYWYRQILGQKVEFLVSFYNNEISEKSEIFDDQFSVERPDGSNFTLKIRSTKLEDSAMYFCASSGRWLAYEQYFGPGTRLTVT.

The genes are TRBV29-1 and TRBJ1-5, with D possibly TRBD1 on 5 matching bases. From germline, CDR1 is SQVTM and CDR2 ANQGSEA. Trimming left V 2 bases short and J 8 bases short, with 25 bases between. The CDR3 sequence is 17 residues long. The CDR3 DNA is TGCAGCGTTGAAAAGTCCGTCCAGGGTTCCCCCTCGGAGCCCCAGCATTTT. Encoded protein: CSVEKSVQGSPSEPQHF.

The chain couples TRBV5-5 to TRBJ1-1; D is perhaps TRBD1 (5 bases). V lost 2 bases and J 5 bases, leaving 10 bases between the germline ends. The CDR3 runs 13 residues. From germline, CDR1 is SGHKS and CDR2 YYEKEE (reference sequence). The CDR3, as DNA: TGTGCCAGCAGCTTTGTCGGGGGGACTGAAGCTTTCTTT. Residues: CASSFVGGTEAFF.

J is TRBJ2-3 and V is TRBV2; 9 bases line up with TRBD1. J gave up 6 bases and V 5 bases, and 6 bases lay outside the gene matches. The CDR3 length is 14 residues. The germline gives CDR1 SNHLY, CDR2 FYNNEI. CDR3: CASSTDRGGDTQYF. The CDR3 DNA sequence: TGTGCCAGCAGTACGGACAGGGGTGGGGATACGCAGTATTTT.

The rearrangement joins TRBV7-2 to TRBJ1-4, with D maybe TRBD1 (6 bases). The CDR3 consists of 13 residues. V was clipped by 5 bases and J by 8 bases, with 12 bases between them. Germline CDR1 reads SGHTA; CDR2 reads FQGNSA. The CDR3 protein is CASSLDRTEKLFF. CDR3 nucleotide sequence: TGTGCCAGCAGCCTGGACAGAACAGAAAAACTGTTTTTT.

The chain is built from TRBV10-1 and TRBJ2-5; 8 nucleotides agree with TRBD1. V lost 5 bases to trimming and J lost 8 bases; unmatched junction nucleotides: 4. Germline V gene lookup returns CDR1 WNHNN and CDR2 SYGVQD (reference sequence). The CDR3 has 12 amino acids. The DNA of the CDR3 is TGCGCCAGCAGTCGGGGACAGGCTACCCAGTACTTC. It encodes CASSRGQATQYF.

This chain uses TRBV3-1 (or the pseudogene TRBV3-2) with TRBJ1-2, with TRBD1 as a possible D gene (6 bases). The V and J ends lost 0 bases and 2 bases respectively, with 13 bases between them. This CDR3 is 16 amino acids long. Germline loops: CDR1 LGHDT, CDR2 YNNKEL (reference sequence). The chain's CDR3 is CASSQEAGGPNYGYTF. The CDR3, as DNA: TGTGCCAGCAGCCAAGAGGCGGGGGGCCCGAACTATGGCTACACCTTC.

The chain joins TRBV28 to TRBJ2-1, with no clear D. The CDR3 has 17 residues. Germline V CDR1 and CDR2: MDHEN, SYDVKM. Trimming took 5 bases from V and 0 from J, leaving 17 bases between them. DNA of the CDR3: TGTGCCAGCAGTGTCCCTAGAGGATCCCCCTCCTACAATGAGCAGTTCTTC. Translation: CASSVPRGSPSYNEQFF.

Only a few counts were recorded for this clone. The chain couples TRBV5-6 to TRBJ1-2; D gene unclear. The V end lost 0 bases, the J end lost 8 bases, and 14 bases lay between the germline ends. CDR1 is SGHDT and CDR2 is YYEEEE in the germline V gene. CDR3 length: 14 residues. CDR3 residues: CASSLDGRRWGYTF. In DNA, the CDR3 is TGTGCCAGCAGCTTGGATGGCAGAAGATGGGGCTACACCTTC.

The chain joins TRBV6-5 to TRBJ1-1; no reliable D call. CDR1 is MNHEY and CDR2 is SVGAGI in the germline V gene. The CDR3 runs to 13 residues. Trimming left V 8 bases short and J 6 bases short, with 16 bases between. CDR3 sequence (DNA): TGTGCCAGCCTAAAGTCCCGGGAGGCTGAAGCTTTCTTT. Its translation is CASLKSREAEAFF.

The chain couples TRBV14 to TRBJ2-5; a possible D gene is TRBD1 (5 bases). Germline V gives CDR1 SGHDN, CDR2 FVKESK. Trimming left V 0 bases short and J 6 bases short, with 11 bases between. The CDR3 length is 14 residues. Here the CDR3 reads CASSQDGRVKTQYF. CDR3 in DNA: TGTGCCAGCAGCCAAGACGGCAGGGTAAAGACCCAGTACTTC.

The chain links TRBV30 to TRBJ2-7, with 9 bases that match TRBD2. V was clipped by 1 base and J by 6 bases; unmatched bases: 7. Germline CDR1 GTSNPN, CDR2 SVGIG (reference sequence). This CDR3 spans 14 amino acids. DNA of the CDR3: TGTGCCTGGAGTGCCCGGACTAGCGATGGCGAGCAGTACTTC. Translated, it gives CAWSARTSDGEQYF.

This sequence joins TRBV12-3 or TRBV12-4 and TRBJ1-5; D possibly corresponds to TRBD1 (5 bases). V was clipped by 3 bases and J by 5 bases, with 8 bases between them. The CDR3 is 13 amino acids. CDR3 amino acids: CASSFDSDQPQHF. CDR3 DNA: TGTGCCAGCAGTTTCGACAGTGATCAGCCCCAGCATTTT.

The V gene is TRBV13, the J gene TRBJ1-1, with D uncertain. This CDR3 comprises 13 residues. V was pared by 5 bases and J by 1 base, with 8 bases between. Germline V gives CDR1 PRHDT, CDR2 FYEKMQ (reference sequence). CDR3 DNA: TGTGCCAGCAGCGGCCATGGGAACACTGAAGCTTTCTTT. This sequence encodes CASSGHGNTEAFF.

This chain connects TRBV24-1 to TRBJ2-1; TRBD1 matches 9 bases. The CDR3 is 13 residues long. The V gene's germline CDR1 is KGHDR and CDR2 SFDVKD. The ends lost 2 bases at V and 15 bases at J; junction bases unmatched: 7. The CDR3 DNA sequence: TGTGCCACCAGTGATTCCCAAGGACAGGGGCGGTTCTTC. Amino acid sequence: CATSDSQGQGRFF.

This rearrangement joins TRBV14 to TRBJ1-2; D may be TRBD1 (6 bases). Germline V gene lookup returns CDR1 SGHDN and CDR2 FVKESK. The CDR3 contains 16 residues. V lost 0 bases and J 3 bases, leaving 14 bases between the germline ends. CDR3 sequence (DNA): TGTGCCAGCAGCCAAGATGATCGGGGGGCGTACTATGGCTACACCTTC. Encoded protein: CASSQDDRGAYYGYTF.

This clone was counted once. The chain combines TRBV19 with TRBJ1-2, with 7 bases fitting TRBD1. Germline-derived CDR1 and CDR2 are LNHDA and SQIVND (reference sequence). V lost 8 bases to trimming and J lost 5 bases; unmatched junction nucleotides: 17. The CDR3 covers 16 residues. CDR3 DNA sequence: TGTGCCAGTTCATTTCAGGGACAGACATCAAGATATGGCTACACCTTC. Its protein is CASSFQGQTSRYGYTF.

This chain uses TRBV6-5 with TRBJ1-3, with D possibly matching TRBD1 (5 bases). There are 15 residues in the CDR3. Germline-derived CDR1 and CDR2 are MNHEY and SVGAGI. Trimming stripped 8 bases from V and 8 bases from J, with 22 bases between. The CDR3 loop reads CASLRGAGRWDTIYF. As DNA, the CDR3 is TGTGCCAGCCTCCGCGGGGCAGGGAGGTGGGACACCATATATTTT.